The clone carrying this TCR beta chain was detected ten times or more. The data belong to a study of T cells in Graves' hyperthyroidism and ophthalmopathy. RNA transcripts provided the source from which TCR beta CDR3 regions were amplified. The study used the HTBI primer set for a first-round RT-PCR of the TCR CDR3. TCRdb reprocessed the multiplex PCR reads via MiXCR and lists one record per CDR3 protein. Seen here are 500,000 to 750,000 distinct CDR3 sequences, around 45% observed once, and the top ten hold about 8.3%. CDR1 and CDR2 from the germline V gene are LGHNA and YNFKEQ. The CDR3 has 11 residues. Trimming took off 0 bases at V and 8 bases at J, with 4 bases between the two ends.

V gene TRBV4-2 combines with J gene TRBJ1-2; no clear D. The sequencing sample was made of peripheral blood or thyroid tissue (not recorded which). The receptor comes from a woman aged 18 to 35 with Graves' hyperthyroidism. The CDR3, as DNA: TGTGCCAGCAGCCAAGATCACGGCTACACCTTC. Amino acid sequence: CASSQDHGYTF.